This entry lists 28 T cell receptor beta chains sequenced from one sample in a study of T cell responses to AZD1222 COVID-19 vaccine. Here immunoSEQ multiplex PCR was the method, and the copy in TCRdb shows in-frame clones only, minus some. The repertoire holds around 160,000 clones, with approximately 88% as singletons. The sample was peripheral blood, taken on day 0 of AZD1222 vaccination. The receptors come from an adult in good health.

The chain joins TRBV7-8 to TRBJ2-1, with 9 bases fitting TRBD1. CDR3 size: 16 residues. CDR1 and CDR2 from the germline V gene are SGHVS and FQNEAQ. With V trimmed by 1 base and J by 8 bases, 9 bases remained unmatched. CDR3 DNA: TGTGCCAGCAGCTTAGTTACCGGGACAGGGACGCATGAGCAGTTCTTC. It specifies CASSLVTGTGTHEQFF.

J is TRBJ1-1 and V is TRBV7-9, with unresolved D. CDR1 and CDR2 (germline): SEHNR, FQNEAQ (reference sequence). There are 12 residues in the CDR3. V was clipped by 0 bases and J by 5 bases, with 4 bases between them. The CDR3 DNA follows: TGTGCCAGCAGCTTAGCCGGAACTGAAGCTTTCTTT. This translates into CASSLAGTEAFF.

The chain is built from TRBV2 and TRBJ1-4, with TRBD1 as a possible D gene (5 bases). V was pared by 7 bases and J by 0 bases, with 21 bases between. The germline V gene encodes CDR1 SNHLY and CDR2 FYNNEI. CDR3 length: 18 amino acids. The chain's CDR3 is CASITHRGSLATNEKLFF. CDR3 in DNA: TGTGCCAGCATCACTCATAGGGGCAGTCTTGCAACTAATGAAAAACTGTTTTTT.

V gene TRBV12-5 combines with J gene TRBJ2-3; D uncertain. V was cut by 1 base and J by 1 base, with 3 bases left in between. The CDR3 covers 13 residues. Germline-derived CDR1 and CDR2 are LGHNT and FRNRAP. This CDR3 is CASGLDRTDTQYF. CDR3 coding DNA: TGTGCTAGTGGTTTGGACCGCACAGATACGCAGTATTTT.

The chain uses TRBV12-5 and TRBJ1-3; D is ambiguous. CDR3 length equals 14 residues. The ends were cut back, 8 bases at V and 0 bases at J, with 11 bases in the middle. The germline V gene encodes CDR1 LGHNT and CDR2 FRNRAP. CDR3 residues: CASHSRSSGNTIYF. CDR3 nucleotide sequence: TGTGCTAGTCACTCTCGAAGCTCTGGAAACACCATATATTTT.

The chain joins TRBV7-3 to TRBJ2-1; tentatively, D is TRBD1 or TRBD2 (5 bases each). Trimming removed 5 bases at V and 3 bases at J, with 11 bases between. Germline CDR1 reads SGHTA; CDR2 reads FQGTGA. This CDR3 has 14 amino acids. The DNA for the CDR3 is TGTGCCAGCAGCCTCCGGGGCTACTACAATGAGCAGTTCTTC. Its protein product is CASSLRGYYNEQFF.

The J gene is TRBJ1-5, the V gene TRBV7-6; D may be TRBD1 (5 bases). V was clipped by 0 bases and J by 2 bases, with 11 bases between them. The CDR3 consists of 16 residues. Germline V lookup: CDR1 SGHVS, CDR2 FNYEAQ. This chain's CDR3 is CASSLAGGVGNQPQHF. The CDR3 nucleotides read TGTGCCAGCAGCTTAGCGGGAGGGGTGGGCAATCAGCCCCAGCATTTT.

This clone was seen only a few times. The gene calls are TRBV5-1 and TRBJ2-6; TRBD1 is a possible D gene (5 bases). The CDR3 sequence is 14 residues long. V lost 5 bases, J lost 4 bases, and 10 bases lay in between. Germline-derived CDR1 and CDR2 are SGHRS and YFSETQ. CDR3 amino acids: CASRDTGGANVLTF. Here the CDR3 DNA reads TGCGCCAGCAGGGACACTGGCGGGGCCAACGTCCTGACTTTC.

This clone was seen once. The CDR3 loop reads CASSLAGQGNQPQHF. CDR3 in DNA: TGTGCCAGCAGTTTAGCGGGACAGGGAAATCAGCCCCAGCATTTT. The V call is TRBV28, the J call TRBJ1-5; 9 nucleotides align to TRBD1. Looked up from germline, CDR1 is MDHEN and CDR2 is SYDVKM. V was pared by 2 bases and J by 4 bases, with 3 bases of the junction left unmatched. This CDR3 spans 15 amino acids.

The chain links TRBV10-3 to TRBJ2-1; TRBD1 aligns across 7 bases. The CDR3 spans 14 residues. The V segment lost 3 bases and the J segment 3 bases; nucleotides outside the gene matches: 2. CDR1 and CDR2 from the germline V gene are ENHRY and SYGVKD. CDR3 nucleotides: TGTGCCATCAGTGACGGACAGGTCTACAATGAGCAGTTCTTC. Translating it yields CAISDGQVYNEQFF.

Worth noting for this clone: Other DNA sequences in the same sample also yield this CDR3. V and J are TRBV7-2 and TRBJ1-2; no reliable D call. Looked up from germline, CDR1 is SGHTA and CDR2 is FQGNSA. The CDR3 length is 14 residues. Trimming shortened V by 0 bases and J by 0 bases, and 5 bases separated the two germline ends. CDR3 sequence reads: CASSLAGPNYGYTF. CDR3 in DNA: TGTGCCAGCAGCTTAGCCGGCCCTAACTATGGCTACACCTTC.

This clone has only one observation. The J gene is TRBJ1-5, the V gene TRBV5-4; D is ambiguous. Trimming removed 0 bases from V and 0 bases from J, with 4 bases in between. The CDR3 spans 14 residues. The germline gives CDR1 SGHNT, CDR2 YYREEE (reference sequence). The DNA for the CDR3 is TGTGCCAGCAGCTTGGCCGGTAGCAATCAGCCCCAGCATTTT. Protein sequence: CASSLAGSNQPQHF. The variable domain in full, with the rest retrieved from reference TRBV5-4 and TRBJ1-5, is ETGVTQSPTHLIKTRGQQVTLRCSSQSGHNTVSWYQQALGQGPQFIFQYYREEENGRGNFPPRFSGLQFPNYSSELNVNALELDDSALYLCASSLAGSNQPQHFGDGTRLSIL.

DNA of the CDR3: TGTGCCAGCAGTGAAAAGGGGGAGCTTCAGTTCTTC. Its protein product is CASSEKGELQFF. The rearrangement links TRBV6-1 to TRBJ2-1; possible D gene TRBD1, 6 bases. The CDR3 contains 12 residues. Trimming removed 2 bases at V and 13 bases at J, with 12 bases between. Germline CDR1 is MNHNS and CDR2 is SASEGT.

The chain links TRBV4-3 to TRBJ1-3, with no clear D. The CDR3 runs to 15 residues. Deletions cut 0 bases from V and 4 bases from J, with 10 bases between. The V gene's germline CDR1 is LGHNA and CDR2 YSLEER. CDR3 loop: CASSQEGSPGNTIYF. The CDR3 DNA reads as TGCGCCAGCAGCCAAGAGGGGAGTCCAGGAAACACCATATATTTT.

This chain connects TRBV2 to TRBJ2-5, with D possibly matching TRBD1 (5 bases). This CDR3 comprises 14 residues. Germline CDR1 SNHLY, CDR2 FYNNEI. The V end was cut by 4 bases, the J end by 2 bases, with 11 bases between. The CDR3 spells CASSGQGDQETQYF. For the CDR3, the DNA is TGTGCCAGCAGTGGGCAGGGCGATCAAGAGACCCAGTACTTC.

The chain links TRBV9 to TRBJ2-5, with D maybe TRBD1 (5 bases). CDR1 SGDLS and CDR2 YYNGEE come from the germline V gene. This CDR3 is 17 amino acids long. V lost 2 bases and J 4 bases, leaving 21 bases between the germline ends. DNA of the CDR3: TGTGCCAGCAGCGTCGGTCCAGGGAACATATATCCAGAGACCCAGTACTTC. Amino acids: CASSVGPGNIYPETQYF.

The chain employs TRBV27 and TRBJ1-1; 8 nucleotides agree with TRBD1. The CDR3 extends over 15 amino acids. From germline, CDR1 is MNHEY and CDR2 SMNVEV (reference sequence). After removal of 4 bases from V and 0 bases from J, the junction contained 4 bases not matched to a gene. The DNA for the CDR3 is TGTGCCAGCAGTTACCACAGGGGGATGAACACTGAAGCTTTCTTT. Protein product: CASSYHRGMNTEAFF.

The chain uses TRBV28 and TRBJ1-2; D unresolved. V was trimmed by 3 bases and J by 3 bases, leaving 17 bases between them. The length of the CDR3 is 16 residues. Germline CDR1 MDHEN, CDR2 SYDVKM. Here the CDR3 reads CASSFLPATQDYGYTF. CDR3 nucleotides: TGTGCCAGCAGTTTTCTGCCGGCGACGCAGGACTATGGCTACACCTTC.

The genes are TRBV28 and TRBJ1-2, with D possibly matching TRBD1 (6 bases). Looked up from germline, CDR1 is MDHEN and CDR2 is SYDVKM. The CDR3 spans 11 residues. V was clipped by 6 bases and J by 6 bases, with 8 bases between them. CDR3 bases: TGTGCCAGCAGCGCAGGGGATGGCTACACCTTC. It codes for CASSAGDGYTF.

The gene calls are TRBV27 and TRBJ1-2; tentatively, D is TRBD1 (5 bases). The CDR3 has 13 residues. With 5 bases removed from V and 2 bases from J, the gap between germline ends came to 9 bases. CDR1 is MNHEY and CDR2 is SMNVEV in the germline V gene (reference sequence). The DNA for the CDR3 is TGTGCCAGCAGTCTCAGGGAGAACTATGGCTACACCTTC. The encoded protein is CASSLRENYGYTF.

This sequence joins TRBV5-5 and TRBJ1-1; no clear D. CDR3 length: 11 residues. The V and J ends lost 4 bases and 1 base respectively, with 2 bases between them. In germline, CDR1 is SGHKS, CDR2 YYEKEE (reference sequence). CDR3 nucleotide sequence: TGTGCCAGCAGCCGGAACACTGAAGCTTTCTTT. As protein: CASSRNTEAFF.

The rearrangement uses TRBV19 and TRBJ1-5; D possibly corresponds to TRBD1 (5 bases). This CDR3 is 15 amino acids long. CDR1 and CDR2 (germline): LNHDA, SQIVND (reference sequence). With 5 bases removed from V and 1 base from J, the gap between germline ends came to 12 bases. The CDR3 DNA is TGTGCCAGTAGTCAGGGAAACAGAAGCAATCAGCCCCAGCATTTT. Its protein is CASSQGNRSNQPQHF.

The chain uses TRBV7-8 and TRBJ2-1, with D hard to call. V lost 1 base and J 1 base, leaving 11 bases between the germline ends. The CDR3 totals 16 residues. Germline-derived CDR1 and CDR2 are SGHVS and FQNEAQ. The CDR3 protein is CASSLGPIDSYNEQFF. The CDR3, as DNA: TGTGCCAGCAGCTTAGGACCGATCGATTCCTACAATGAGCAGTTCTTC.

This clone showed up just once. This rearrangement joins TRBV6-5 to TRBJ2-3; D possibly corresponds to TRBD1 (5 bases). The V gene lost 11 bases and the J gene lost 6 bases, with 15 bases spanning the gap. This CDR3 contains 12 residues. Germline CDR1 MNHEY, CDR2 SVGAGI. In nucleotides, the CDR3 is TGTGCCGGGGCTCTGCGTGGCGATACGCAGTATTTT. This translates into CAGALRGDTQYF.

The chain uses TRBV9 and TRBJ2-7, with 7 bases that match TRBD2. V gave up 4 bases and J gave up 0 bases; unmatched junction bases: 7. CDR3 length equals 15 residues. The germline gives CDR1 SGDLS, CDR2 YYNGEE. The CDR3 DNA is TGTGCCAGCAGCCCACCCGGGGGGTCCTCCTACGAGCAGTACTTC. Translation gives CASSPPGGSSYEQYF.

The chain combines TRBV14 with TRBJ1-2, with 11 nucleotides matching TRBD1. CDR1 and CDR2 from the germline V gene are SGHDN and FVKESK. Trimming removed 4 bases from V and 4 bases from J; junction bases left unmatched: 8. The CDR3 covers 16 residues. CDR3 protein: CASSPPGTGGFYGYTF. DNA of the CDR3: TGTGCCAGCAGCCCCCCCGGGACAGGGGGTTTCTATGGCTACACCTTC.

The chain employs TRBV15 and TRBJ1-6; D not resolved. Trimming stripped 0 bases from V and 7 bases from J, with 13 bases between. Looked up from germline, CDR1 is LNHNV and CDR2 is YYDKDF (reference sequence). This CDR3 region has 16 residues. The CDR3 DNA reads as TGTGCCACCAGCAGAGACCGCCGGGAACGAAATTCACCCCTCCACTTT. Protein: CATSRDRRERNSPLHF.

The CDR3 sequence is CAWSVWGRGDTGELFF. For the CDR3, the DNA is TGTGCCTGGAGTGTATGGGGGCGGGGGGACACCGGGGAGCTGTTTTTT. This chain joins TRBV30 and TRBJ2-2; TRBD2 agrees at 8 bases. CDR1 and CDR2 from the germline V gene are GTSNPN and SVGIG (reference sequence). The CDR3 extends over 16 amino acids. Trimming cost V 0 bases and J 3 bases; bases outside gene matches: 6.